This T cell receptor (beta chain) emerged from a study of blood T cell repertoires in COVID-19. Study as a whole: Whether acute or convalescent, the COVID-19 samples came from the United States, Italy and Spain.

The protocol was immunoSEQ multiplex PCR, while the TCRdb copy is restricted to in-frame clones and leaves out a portion. The repertoire holds about 370,000 clones, with approximately 89% as singletons. The J segment lost 7 bases and the V segment lost 4 bases, leaving 7 bases of the junction unmatched. CDR1 MDHEN and CDR2 SYDVKM come from the germline V gene. The CDR3 consists of 14 residues. This receptor was obtained from a woman aged 25 to 45 with COVID-19, enrolled during active disease. Sequenced: peripheral blood. This sequence joins TRBV28 and TRBJ1-5, with TRBD1 identical over 7 bases. For the CDR3, the DNA is TGTGCCAGCAGTTCCCAGACAGGGTGGCAGCCCCAGCATTTT. Protein: CASSSQTGWQPQHF.